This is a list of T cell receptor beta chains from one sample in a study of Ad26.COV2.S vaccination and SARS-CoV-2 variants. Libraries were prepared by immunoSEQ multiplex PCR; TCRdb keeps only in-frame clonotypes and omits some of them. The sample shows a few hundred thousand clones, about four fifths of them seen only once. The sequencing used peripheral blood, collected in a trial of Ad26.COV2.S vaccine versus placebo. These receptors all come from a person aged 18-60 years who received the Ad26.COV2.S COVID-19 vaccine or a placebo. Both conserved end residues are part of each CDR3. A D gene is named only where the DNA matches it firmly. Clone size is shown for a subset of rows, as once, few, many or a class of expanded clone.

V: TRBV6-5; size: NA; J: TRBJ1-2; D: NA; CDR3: CASQGGSDYGYTF; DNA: TGTGCCAGCCAGGGAGGGTCCGACTATGGCTACACCTTC
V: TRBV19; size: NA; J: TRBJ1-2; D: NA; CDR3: CASTPDRNYGYTF; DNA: TGTGCCAGTACCCCAGACCGGAACTATGGCTACACCTTC
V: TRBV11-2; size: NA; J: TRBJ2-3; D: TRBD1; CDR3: CASKLPRGQLLRDTQYF; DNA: TGTGCCAGCAAATTGCCCAGGGGACAGCTCCTAAGAGATACGCAGTATTTT
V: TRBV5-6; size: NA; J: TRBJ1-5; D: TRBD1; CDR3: CASSLQGAQPQHF; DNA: TGTGCCAGCAGCCTACAGGGGGCTCAGCCCCAGCATTTT
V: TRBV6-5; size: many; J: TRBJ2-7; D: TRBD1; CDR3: CASSWSGTGGGEQYF; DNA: TGTGCCAGCAGTTGGTCGGGGACAGGGGGCGGGGAGCAGTACTTC
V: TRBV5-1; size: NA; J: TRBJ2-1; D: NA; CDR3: CASSLRARDNEQFF; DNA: TGCGCCAGCAGCTTGCGGGCCAGGGATAATGAGCAGTTCTTC
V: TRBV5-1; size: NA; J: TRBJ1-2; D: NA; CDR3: CASSHSGSANYGYTF; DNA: TGCGCCAGCAGCCATTCCGGGTCAGCTAACTATGGCTACACCTTC
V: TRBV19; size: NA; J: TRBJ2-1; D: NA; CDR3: CASSITLLGNEQFF; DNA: TGTGCCAGTAGTATAACCCTTCTAGGGAATGAGCAGTTCTTC
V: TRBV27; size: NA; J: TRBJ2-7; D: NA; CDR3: CASSLSRQGEQYF; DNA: TGTGCCAGCAGTTTATCGCGGCAGGGAGAGCAGTACTTC
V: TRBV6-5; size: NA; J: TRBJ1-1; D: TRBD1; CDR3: CASRKQGVSEAFF; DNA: TGTGCCAGCAGGAAACAGGGGGTGTCTGAAGCTTTCTTT
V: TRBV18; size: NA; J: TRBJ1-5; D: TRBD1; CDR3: CASSSGTGGNQPQHF; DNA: TGTGCCAGCTCATCCGGGACAGGGGGCAATCAGCCCCAGCATTTT
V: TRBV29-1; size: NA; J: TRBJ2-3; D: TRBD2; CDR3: CSVATSGSKDTQYF; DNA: TGCAGCGTCGCGACTAGCGGGAGTAAAGATACGCAGTATTTT
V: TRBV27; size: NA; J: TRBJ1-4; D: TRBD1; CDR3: CASRDRGRTRGELFF; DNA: TGTGCCAGCAGGGACAGGGGCCGTACTCGGGGGGAACTGTTTTTT
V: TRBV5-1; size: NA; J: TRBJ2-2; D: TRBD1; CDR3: CASSLDRGDSGELFF; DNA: TGCGCCAGCAGCTTGGACAGGGGCGACTCCGGGGAGCTGTTTTTT
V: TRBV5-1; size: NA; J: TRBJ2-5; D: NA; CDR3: CASSLTGFETQYF; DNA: TGCGCCAGCAGCTTGACAGGGTTCGAGACCCAGTACTTC
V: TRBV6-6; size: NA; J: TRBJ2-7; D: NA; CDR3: CASSYSRVDGSYEQYF; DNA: TGTGCCAGCAGTTACTCGAGGGTCGACGGGTCCTACGAGCAGTACTTC
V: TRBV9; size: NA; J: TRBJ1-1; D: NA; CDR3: CASSLAPDSYLNTEAFF; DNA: TGTGCCAGCAGCCTAGCCCCAGACAGTTATCTGAACACTGAAGCTTTCTTT
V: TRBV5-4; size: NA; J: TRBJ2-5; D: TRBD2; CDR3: CASSPRWTSGGAGGETQYF; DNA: TGTGCCAGCAGCCCGCGTTGGACTAGCGGGGGGGCCGGTGGAGAGACCCAGTACTTC
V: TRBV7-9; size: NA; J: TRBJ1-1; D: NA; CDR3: CASSLSQPNTEAFF; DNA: TGTGCCAGCAGCTTATCCCAGCCCAACACTGAAGCTTTCTTT
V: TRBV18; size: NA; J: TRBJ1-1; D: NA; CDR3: CASSEVQGRTEAFF; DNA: TGTGCCAGCTCAGAAGTCCAGGGCCGCACTGAAGCTTTCTTT